This note documents a single TCR beta chain sequence. Germline assignment: CDR1 MNHNY and CDR2 SVGAGI (reference sequence). This CDR3 has 16 residues. Trimming cost V 0 bases and J 2 bases, with 14 bases left between them. This specimen comes from a study of control samples from healthy donors and cancer patients. Here immunoSEQ multiplex PCR was the method, and the copy in TCRdb shows in-frame clones only, minus some. The sample includes 91,000 or so clones, roughly 92% of them seen just once. The sample consisted of blood. This chain connects TRBV6-6 to TRBJ2-7; D remains ambiguous. The receptor was derived from a woman aged 25-40 years in good health. CDR3 in amino acids: CASSYSARRWAYEQYF. DNA for the CDR3: TGTGCCAGCAGTTACTCGGCGAGACGGTGGGCCTACGAGCAGTACTTC.